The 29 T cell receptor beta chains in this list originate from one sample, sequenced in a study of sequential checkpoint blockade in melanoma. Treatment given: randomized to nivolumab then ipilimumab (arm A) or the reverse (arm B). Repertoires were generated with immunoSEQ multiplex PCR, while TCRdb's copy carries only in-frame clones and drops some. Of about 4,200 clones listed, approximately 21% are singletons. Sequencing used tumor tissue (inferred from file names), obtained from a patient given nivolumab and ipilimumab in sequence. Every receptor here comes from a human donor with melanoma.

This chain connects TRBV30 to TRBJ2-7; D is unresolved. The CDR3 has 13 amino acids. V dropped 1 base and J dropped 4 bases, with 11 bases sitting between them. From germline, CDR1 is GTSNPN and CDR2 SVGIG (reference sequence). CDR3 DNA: TGTGCCTGGAGTGGCGTGTCGATTTACGAGCAGTACTTC. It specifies CAWSGVSIYEQYF.

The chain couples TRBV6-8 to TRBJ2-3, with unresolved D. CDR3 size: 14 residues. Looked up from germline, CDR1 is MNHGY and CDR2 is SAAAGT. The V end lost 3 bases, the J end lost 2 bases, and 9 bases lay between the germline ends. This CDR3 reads CASSYQKLTDTQYF. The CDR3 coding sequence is TGTGCCAGCAGTTATCAGAAACTCACAGATACGCAGTATTTT.

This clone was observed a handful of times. Written as DNA, the CDR3 is TGTGCCAGCAGTTTTATAACTGTAAGGTATAGCAATCAGCCCCAGCATTTT. Translation: CASSFITVRYSNQPQHF. V and J are TRBV28 and TRBJ1-5; no clear D gene. V was trimmed by 3 bases and J by 0 bases, leaving 15 bases between them. The CDR3 loop spans 17 amino acids. Germline V gives CDR1 MDHEN, CDR2 SYDVKM.

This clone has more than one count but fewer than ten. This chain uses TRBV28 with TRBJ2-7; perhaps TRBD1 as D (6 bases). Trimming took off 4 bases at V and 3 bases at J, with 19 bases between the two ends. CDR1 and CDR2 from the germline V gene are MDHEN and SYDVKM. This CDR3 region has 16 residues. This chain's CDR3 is CASSSWSARDNYEQYF. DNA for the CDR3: TGTGCCAGCAGTTCCTGGTCCGCCCGGGACAACTACGAGCAGTACTTC.

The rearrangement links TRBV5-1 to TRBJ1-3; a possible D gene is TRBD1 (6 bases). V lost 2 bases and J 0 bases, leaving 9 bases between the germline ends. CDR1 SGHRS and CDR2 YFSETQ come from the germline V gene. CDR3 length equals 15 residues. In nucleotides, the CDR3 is TGCGCCAGCAGCTTAGAAGGGGGCTCTGGAAACACCATATATTTT. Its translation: CASSLEGGSGNTIYF.

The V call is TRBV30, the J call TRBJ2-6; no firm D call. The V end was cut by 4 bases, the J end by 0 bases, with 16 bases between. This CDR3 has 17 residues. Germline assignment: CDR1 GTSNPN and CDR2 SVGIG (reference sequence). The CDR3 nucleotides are TGTGCCTGGACCGTAGGGTCCAGCTACTCTGGGGCCAACGTCCTGACTTTC. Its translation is CAWTVGSSYSGANVLTF.

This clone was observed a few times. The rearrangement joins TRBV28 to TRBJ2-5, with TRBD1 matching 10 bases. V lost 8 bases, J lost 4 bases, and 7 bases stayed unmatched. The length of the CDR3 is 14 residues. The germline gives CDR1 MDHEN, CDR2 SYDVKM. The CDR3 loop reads CASSGQGMGETQYF. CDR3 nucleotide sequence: TGTGCCAGCTCGGGACAGGGGATGGGAGAGACCCAGTACTTC.

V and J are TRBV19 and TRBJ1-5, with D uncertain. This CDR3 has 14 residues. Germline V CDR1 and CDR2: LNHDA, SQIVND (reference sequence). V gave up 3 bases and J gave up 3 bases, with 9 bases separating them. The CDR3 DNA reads TGTGCCAGTAGTATTACAGCGTCCAATCAGCCCCAGCATTTT. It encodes CASSITASNQPQHF.

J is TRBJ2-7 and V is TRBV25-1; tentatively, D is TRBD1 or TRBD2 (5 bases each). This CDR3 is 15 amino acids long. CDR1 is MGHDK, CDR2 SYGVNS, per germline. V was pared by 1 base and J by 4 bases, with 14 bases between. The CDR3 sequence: CASSESRGQIYEQYF. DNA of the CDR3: TGTGCCAGCAGTGAATCGAGGGGCCAGATTTACGAGCAGTACTTC.

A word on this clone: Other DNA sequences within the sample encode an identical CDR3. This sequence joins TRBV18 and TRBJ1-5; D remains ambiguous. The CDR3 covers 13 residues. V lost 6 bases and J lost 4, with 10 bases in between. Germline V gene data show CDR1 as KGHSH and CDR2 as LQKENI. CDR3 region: CASSPDRNQPQHF. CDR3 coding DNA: TGTGCCAGCTCCCCCGACCGTAATCAGCCCCAGCATTTT.

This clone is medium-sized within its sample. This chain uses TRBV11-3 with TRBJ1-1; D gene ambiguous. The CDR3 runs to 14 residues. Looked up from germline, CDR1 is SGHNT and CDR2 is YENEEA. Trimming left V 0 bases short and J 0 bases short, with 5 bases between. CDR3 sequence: CASSLEPMNTEAFF. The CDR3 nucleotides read TGTGCCAGCAGCTTAGAGCCGATGAACACTGAAGCTTTCTTT.

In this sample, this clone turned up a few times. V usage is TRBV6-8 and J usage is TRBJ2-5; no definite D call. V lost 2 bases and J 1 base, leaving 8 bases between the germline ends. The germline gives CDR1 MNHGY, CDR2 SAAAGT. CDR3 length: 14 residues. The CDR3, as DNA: TGTGCCAGCAGTTACGGTGGGTCCCAAGAGACCCAGTACTTC. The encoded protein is CASSYGGSQETQYF.

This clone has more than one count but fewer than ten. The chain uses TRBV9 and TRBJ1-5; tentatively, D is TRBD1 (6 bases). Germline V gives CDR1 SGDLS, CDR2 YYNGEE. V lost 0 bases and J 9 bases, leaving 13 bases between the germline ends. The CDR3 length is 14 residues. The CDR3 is CASSVAGGNGPQHF. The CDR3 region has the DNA TGTGCCAGCAGCGTAGCCGGGGGCAATGGGCCCCAGCATTTT.

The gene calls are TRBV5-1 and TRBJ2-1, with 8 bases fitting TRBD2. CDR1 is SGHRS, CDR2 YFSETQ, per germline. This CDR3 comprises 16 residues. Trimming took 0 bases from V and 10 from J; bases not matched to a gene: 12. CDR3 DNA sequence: TGCGCCAGCAGCTTGGTTCGGGGGGGCAGACGACTGGAGCAGTTCTTC. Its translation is CASSLVRGGRRLEQFF.

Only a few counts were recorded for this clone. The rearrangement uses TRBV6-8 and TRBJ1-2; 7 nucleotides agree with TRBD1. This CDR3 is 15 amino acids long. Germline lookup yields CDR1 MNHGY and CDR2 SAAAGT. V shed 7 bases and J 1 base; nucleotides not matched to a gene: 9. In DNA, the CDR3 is TGTGCCAGCACCGACAGGGCCAAGGATAACTATGGCTACACCTTC. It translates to CASTDRAKDNYGYTF.

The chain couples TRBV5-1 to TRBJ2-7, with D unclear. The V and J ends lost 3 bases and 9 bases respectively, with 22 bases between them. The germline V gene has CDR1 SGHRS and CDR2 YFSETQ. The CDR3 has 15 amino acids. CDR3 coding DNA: TGCGCCAGCAGCTCGGATCCCGGCATACCAATGGGGCAGTACTTC. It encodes CASSSDPGIPMGQYF.

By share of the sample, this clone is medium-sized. CDR3 sequence reads: CASSLTGVGTGELFF. For the CDR3, the DNA is TGTGCCAGCAGCTTGACAGGGGTAGGCACCGGGGAGCTGTTTTTT. The gene calls are TRBV11-3 and TRBJ2-2, with 8 bases matching TRBD1. The V segment lost 3 bases and the J segment 4 bases; nucleotides outside the gene matches: 4. Per the germline V gene, CDR1 is SGHNT and CDR2 is YENEEA. This CDR3 comprises 15 residues.

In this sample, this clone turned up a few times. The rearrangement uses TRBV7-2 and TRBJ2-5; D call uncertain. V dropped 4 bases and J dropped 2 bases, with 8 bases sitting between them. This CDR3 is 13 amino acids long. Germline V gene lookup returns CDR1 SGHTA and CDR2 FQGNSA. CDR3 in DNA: TGTGCCAGCAGCTCCCGGGTACAAGAGACCCAGTACTTC. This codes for CASSSRVQETQYF.

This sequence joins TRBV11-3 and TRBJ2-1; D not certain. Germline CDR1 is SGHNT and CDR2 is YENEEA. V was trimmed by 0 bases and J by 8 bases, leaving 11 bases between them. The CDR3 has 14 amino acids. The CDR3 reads CASSLDLSSHEQFF. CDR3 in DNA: TGTGCCAGCAGCTTAGATTTAAGTTCCCATGAGCAGTTCTTC.

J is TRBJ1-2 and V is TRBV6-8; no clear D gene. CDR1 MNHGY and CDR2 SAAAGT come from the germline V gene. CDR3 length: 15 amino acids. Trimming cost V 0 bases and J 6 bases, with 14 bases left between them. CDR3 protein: CASSYSMVRRNGYTF. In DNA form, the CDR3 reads TGTGCCAGCAGTTACTCGATGGTCAGGCGCAATGGCTACACCTTC.

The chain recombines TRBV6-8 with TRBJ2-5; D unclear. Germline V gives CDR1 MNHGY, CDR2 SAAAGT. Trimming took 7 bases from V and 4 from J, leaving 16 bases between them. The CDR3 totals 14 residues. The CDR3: CASKVMVGSETQYF. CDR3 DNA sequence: TGTGCCAGCAAAGTCATGGTCGGGTCAGAGACCCAGTACTTC.

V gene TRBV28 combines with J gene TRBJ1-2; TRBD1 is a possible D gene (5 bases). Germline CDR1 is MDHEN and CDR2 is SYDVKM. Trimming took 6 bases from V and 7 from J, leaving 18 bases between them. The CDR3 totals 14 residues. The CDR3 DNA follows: TGTGCCAGCAGGTATGACAGCCCCGCCCTTGGCTACACCTTC. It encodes CASRYDSPALGYTF.

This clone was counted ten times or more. The CDR3 here is CASKAGGEETQYF. As DNA, the CDR3 is TGTGCCAGCAAGGCGGGGGGCGAAGAGACCCAGTACTTC. The chain recombines TRBV12-5 with TRBJ2-5, with 8 bases fitting TRBD2. The CDR3 is 13 residues long. In germline, CDR1 is LGHNT, CDR2 FRNRAP.

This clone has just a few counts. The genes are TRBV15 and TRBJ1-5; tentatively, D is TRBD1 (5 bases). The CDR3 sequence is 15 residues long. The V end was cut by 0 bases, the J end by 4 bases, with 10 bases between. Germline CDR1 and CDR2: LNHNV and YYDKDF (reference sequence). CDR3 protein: CATSRDKGFNQPQHF. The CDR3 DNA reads TGTGCCACCAGCAGAGATAAGGGGTTTAATCAGCCCCAGCATTTT.

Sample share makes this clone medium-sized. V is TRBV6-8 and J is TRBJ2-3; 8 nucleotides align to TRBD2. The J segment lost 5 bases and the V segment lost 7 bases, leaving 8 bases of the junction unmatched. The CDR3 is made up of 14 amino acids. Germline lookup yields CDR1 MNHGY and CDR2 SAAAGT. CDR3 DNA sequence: TGTGCCAGCACCCCGGGGGGGCCGGGAGATACGCAGTATTTT. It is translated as CASTPGGPGDTQYF.

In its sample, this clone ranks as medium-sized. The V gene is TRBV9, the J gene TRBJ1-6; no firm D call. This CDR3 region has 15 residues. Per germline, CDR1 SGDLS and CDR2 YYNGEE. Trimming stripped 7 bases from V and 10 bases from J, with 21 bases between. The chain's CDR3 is CASEDRRATDSPLHF. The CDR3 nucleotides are TGTGCCAGCGAGGACCGGAGGGCCACCGACTCACCCCTCCACTTT.

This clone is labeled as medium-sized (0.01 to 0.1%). The CDR3 DNA is TGTGCCAGCAGCTTGGTAGGGGGAAAGGACACTGAAGCTTTCTTT. It codes for CASSLVGGKDTEAFF. The J gene is TRBJ1-1, the V gene TRBV11-3, with D perhaps TRBD1 (6 bases). V gave up 3 bases and J gave up 3 bases, with 14 bases separating them. Germline V gene data show CDR1 as SGHNT and CDR2 as YENEEA. CDR3 length equals 15 residues.

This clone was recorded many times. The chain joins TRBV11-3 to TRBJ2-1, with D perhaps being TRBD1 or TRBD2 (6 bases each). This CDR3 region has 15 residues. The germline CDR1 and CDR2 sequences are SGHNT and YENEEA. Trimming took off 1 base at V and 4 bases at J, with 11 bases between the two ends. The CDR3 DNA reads TGTGCCAGCAGCTTAGGGGGGGCGCGATACAATGAGCAGTTCTTC. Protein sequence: CASSLGGARYNEQFF.

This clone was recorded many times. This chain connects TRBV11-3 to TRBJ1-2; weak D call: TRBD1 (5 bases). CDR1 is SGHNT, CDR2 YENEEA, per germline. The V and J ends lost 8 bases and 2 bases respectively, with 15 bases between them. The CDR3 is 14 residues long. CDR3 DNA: TGTGCCAGCGGAAAGGACACGAAAAACTATGGCTACACCTTC. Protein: CASGKDTKNYGYTF.